The TCR beta chain described here comes from a study of T cells after yellow fever vaccination. Via MiXCR, TCRdb re-called the 5' RACE reads, giving one row per CDR3 protein. The sample lists 12,000 to 15,000 distinct CDR3 sequences; approximately 7% were seen once. Findings of the study overall: A small proportion of clonotypes was detected in both the CD4 and CD8 compartments.

CDR3 length equals 15 residues. Germline V lookup: CDR1 MDHEN, CDR2 SYDVKM. V was trimmed by 5 bases and J by 1 base, leaving 9 bases between them. At least ten counts were recorded for this clonotype. This receptor was taken from a man aged 18 to 30 who received the YFV17D yellow fever vaccine. The input for sequencing was PBMCs, either bulk or a sorted T-cell subset (CD4+, CD8+, memory, or dextramer-sorted; not recorded which), taken on the day of the yellow fever booster vaccination. V is TRBV28 and J is TRBJ2-6; D unresolved. CDR3 DNA sequence: TGTGCCAGCAGTCCCCATGGGTCTGGGGCCAACGTCCTGACTTTC. Translation gives CASSPHGSGANVLTF.